The rows below give T cell receptor beta chains drawn from one sample of a study of blood T cell repertoires in COVID-19. Clones were sequenced by immunoSEQ multiplex PCR, and TCRdb holds only the in-frame ones, with some missing. Among about 260,000 clones listed, about 83% were seen once. The material sequenced was peripheral blood. The receptor set was obtained from a woman aged 45-65 years who had recovered from COVID-19. Each CDR3 is given with its conserved first and last residue. D genes are given only for firm matches. Rows may omit the clone size; those that give it use once, few, many or a size class.

D	V	size	J	DNA	CDR3
TRBD2	TRBV27	NA	TRBJ2-1	TGTGCCAGCAGTTGGGGTGGGACTAGCTTCGAGTTCTTC	CASSWGGTSFEFF
NA	TRBV7-3	NA	TRBJ2-4	TGTGCCAGCAGCTGCCGCGGGACGATTGTAGCCAAAAACATTCAGTACTTC	CASSCRGTIVAKNIQYF
NA	TRBV7-8	NA	TRBJ2-7	TGTGCCAGCAGCTTAGCGGGCTTCGTAGACGAGCAGTACTTC	CASSLAGFVDEQYF
TRBD2	TRBV4-1	NA	TRBJ2-7	TGCGCCAGCAGCCAAGAAAGCGGAGCGGGACTCTACGAGCAGTACTTC	CASSQESGAGLYEQYF
NA	TRBV19	NA	TRBJ2-1	TGTGCCAGTAGTATAGGGCCAGCCCGTGGACTCTACAATGAGCAGTTCTTC	CASSIGPARGLYNEQFF
TRBD1	TRBV29-1	NA	TRBJ2-7	TGCAGCATCCTTCCGGGACAGGGATCCGAGCAGTACTTC	CSILPGQGSEQYF
TRBD1	TRBV27	once	TRBJ1-6	TGTGCCAGCAGTGCGCAGGGGGCCGGATCACCCCTCCACTTT	CASSAQGAGSPLHF
TRBD2	TRBV7-9	NA	TRBJ2-7	TGTGCCAGCAGCTTAGTCGGCGGGGGGAATAGCTACGAGCAGTACTTC	CASSLVGGGNSYEQYF
NA	TRBV7-9	NA	TRBJ2-4	TGTGCCAGCAGCTTAGGGCAGGGGTTGGAAAACATTCAGTACTTC	CASSLGQGLENIQYF
TRBD2	TRBV5-4	NA	TRBJ2-1	TGTGCCAGCAGCTCGCCCCTAACCGGGACTAGTAATGAGCAGTTCTTC	CASSSPLTGTSNEQFF
TRBD1	TRBV2	NA	TRBJ1-5	TGTGCAATCAGGGGGGATAGCAATCAGCCCCAGCATTTT	CAIRGDSNQPQHF
NA	TRBV20-1	NA	TRBJ2-3	TGCAGTGCATTCGACACCTATACGCAGTATTTT	CSAFDTYTQYF
TRBD1	TRBV5-1	NA	TRBJ1-3	TGCGCCAGCAGCTTGCAGGGGGAGGGAAACACCATATATTTT	CASSLQGEGNTIYF
TRBD2	TRBV11-2	NA	TRBJ2-1	TGTGCCAGCAGCTTAGAAGGGACTAGCGGGAGGGGGGAGCAGTTCTTC	CASSLEGTSGRGEQFF
TRBD1	TRBV28	few	TRBJ2-7	TGTGCCAGCAGGGAAAGGACAGGGGAAAAAGACTACGAGCAGTACTTC	CASRERTGEKDYEQYF
NA	TRBV4-3	NA	TRBJ2-1	TGCGCCAGCAGCCTCGACTCCGGGTCTGAGCAGTTCTTC	CASSLDSGSEQFF
NA	TRBV5-6	NA	TRBJ1-6	TGTGCCAGCAGCTTTGGGGGCATCTATAATTCACCCCTCCACTTT	CASSFGGIYNSPLHF
TRBD1	TRBV18	once	TRBJ2-7	TGTGCCAGCTCACCCACTGACAGGGACGAGCAGTACTTC	CASSPTDRDEQYF
TRBD1	TRBV4-3	NA	TRBJ1-2	TGCGCCAGCAGCCAAGTTGGCGGGGACAGGGCCTATGGCTACACCTTC	CASSQVGGDRAYGYTF
NA	TRBV5-1	NA	TRBJ2-5	TGCGCCAGCAGCTTACAGGGAGGGAGCGAGAAAGAGACCCAGTACTTC	CASSLQGGSEKETQYF
TRBD1	TRBV19	few	TRBJ1-5	TGTGCCAGTAGCTTGACAGGGGGCGGGCAGCCCCAGCATTTT	CASSLTGGGQPQHF
NA	TRBV7-9	once	TRBJ2-5	TGTGCCAGCAGCTTAGGGACACCCTCCAGGGGGACCCAGTACTTC	CASSLGTPSRGTQYF
TRBD1	TRBV9	NA	TRBJ2-1	TGTGCCAGCAGCGCCAGACAGGGACCCCTCCTTAGGGAGCAGTTCTTC	CASSARQGPLLREQFF
TRBD2	TRBV6-2/TRBV6-3	NA	TRBJ2-3	TGTGCCAGCAGCCCGGGAGCGGGGTATACGCAGTATTTT	CASSPGAGYTQYF
NA	TRBV28	NA	TRBJ1-4	TGTGCCAGCAGCCGAGCCGGGGGTTGGGATGAAAAACTGTTTTTT	CASSRAGGWDEKLFF
NA	TRBV15	NA	TRBJ2-1	TGTGCCACCAGCAGAGAGGCGGGGGCTCCTGGTGAGCAGTTCTTC	CATSREAGAPGEQFF
NA	TRBV4-3	NA	TRBJ1-2	TGCGCCAGCAGCCAAGTCCCCCCAGGGGTGGATGGCTACACCTTC	CASSQVPPGVDGYTF
TRBD1	TRBV24-1	once	TRBJ1-5	TGTGCCACCACCTATCTGGGGGGGACAGGGCCCAATAGCAATCAGCCCCAGCATTTT	CATTYLGGTGPNSNQPQHF
TRBD1	TRBV30	once	TRBJ2-7	TGTGCCTGGAGTCTCCCCGGGACAGGGGACGAGCAGTACTTC	CAWSLPGTGDEQYF
TRBD2	TRBV28	NA	TRBJ2-3	TGTGCCAGCAGCTGGACTAGCGGGAGCACAGATACGCAGTATTTT	CASSWTSGSTDTQYF
NA	TRBV9	once	TRBJ2-1	TGTGCCAGCAGCGTAGGGGGCGCCTACAATGAGCAGTTCTTC	CASSVGGAYNEQFF
TRBD1	TRBV10-3	NA	TRBJ1-5	TGTGCCATCAGTGAGTGGGGACAGGGAAATCAGCCCCAGCATTTT	CAISEWGQGNQPQHF
TRBD1	TRBV28	NA	TRBJ1-1	TGTGCCAGCAGCGGGGGGACAGGGGTGAACACTGAAGCTTTCTTT	CASSGGTGVNTEAFF
TRBD1	TRBV27	few	TRBJ2-3	TGTGCCAGCAGTTTGGGACAGGGTCTCACAGATACGCAGTATTTT	CASSLGQGLTDTQYF
TRBD1	TRBV14	NA	TRBJ2-2	TGTGCCAGCAGCCTACGGACAGGGGGCGCCTCCGGGGAGCTGTTTTTT	CASSLRTGGASGELFF
TRBD1	TRBV5-6	NA	TRBJ1-3	TGTGCCAGCAGCCCGGACAGGGCTGGAAACACCATATATTTT	CASSPDRAGNTIYF
NA	TRBV7-9	few	TRBJ2-3	TGTGCCAGCAATCATTGGGGGGGCACAGATACGCAGTATTTT	CASNHWGGTDTQYF
NA	TRBV24-1	NA	TRBJ2-3	TGTGCCACGCAGACCGCGGCAACCACAGATACGCAGTATTTT	CATQTAATTDTQYF
NA	TRBV12-3/TRBV12-4	many	TRBJ1-2	TGTGCCAGCAGTCGAGGGCATTCCCATGGCTACACCTTC	CASSRGHSHGYTF
NA	TRBV19	NA	TRBJ1-2	TGTGCCAGTAGTAGAGAGTGGGGGACTCTGCCCTATGGCTACACCTTC	CASSREWGTLPYGYTF
TRBD1	TRBV4-3	NA	TRBJ1-4	TGCGCCAGCAGCCAAGATGACAGGGTTACTGAAAAACTGTTTTTT	CASSQDDRVTEKLFF
NA	TRBV4-3	NA	TRBJ1-6	TGCGCCAGCAGCCAAGCGAACAGCCCTCATTCACCCCTCCACTTT	CASSQANSPHSPLHF